The 13 T cell receptor beta chains presented below share a single source sample, sequenced in a study of T cells after posttransplantation cyclophosphamide. Data came from immunoSEQ multiplex PCR; TCRdb stores just in-frame clones and leaves some out. The sample presents tens of thousands of clones, none singletons. Specimen: PBMCs. These receptors originate from a man between 25 and 39 years old in good health and a related stem cell transplant donor.

This clone appeared many times. This chain uses TRBV15 with TRBJ1-1, with 10 nucleotides matching TRBD1. The CDR3 length is 16 residues. Germline assignment: CDR1 LNHNV and CDR2 YYDKDF (reference sequence). V gave up 1 base and J gave up 5 bases; unmatched junction bases: 7. CDR3 in DNA: TGTGCCACCAGCAGAGTAACCGGGACAGGGGCTACTGAAGCTTTCTTT. This encodes CATSRVTGTGATEAFF.

This clone occurred many times. V usage is TRBV5-1 and J usage is TRBJ2-1, with 11 bases lining up with TRBD2. Losses at the gene ends were 4 bases for V and 6 bases for J; bases not matched to a gene: 9. Germline lookup yields CDR1 SGHRS and CDR2 YFSETQ. The CDR3 extends over 16 amino acids. The CDR3 is CASSPSLAGGFNEQFF. The CDR3 nucleotides are TGCGCCAGCAGCCCGAGCCTAGCGGGAGGATTCAATGAGCAGTTCTTC.

This clone was observed many times. The chain couples TRBV19 to TRBJ1-3; 9 nucleotides match TRBD1. The CDR3 contains 14 residues. J gave up 0 bases and V 9 bases, and 3 bases lay outside the gene matches. Germline V gene lookup returns CDR1 LNHDA and CDR2 SQIVND (reference sequence). In DNA form, the CDR3 reads TGTGCCAGCCGGGGACAGGGCTCTGGAAACACCATATATTTT. This gives the protein CASRGQGSGNTIYF.

This clone appeared many times. The chain carries TRBV27 and TRBJ1-1; TRBD1 might be the D (5 bases). Trimming took off 3 bases at V and 1 base at J, with 9 bases between the two ends. This CDR3 is built from 14 residues. Looked up from germline, CDR1 is MNHEY and CDR2 is SMNVEV (reference sequence). The CDR3 protein is CASSFVGGNTEAFF. As DNA, the CDR3 is TGTGCCAGCAGTTTTGTCGGGGGGAACACTGAAGCTTTCTTT.

This clone has at least ten counts. J is TRBJ2-5 and V is TRBV14, with 14 bases aligning to TRBD2. The germline gives CDR1 SGHDN, CDR2 FVKESK. V gave up 6 bases and J gave up 2 bases; unmatched junction bases: 5. The CDR3 has 16 residues. The CDR3: CASSRLAGGRQETQYF. The CDR3 DNA is TGTGCCAGCAGTCGACTAGCGGGGGGGCGGCAAGAGACCCAGTACTTC.

There are many counts of this clone. The chain recombines TRBV5-1 with TRBJ2-3; D might be TRBD1 (5 bases). The CDR3 contains 12 residues. V was cut by 4 bases and J by 9 bases, with 12 bases left in between. Looked up from germline, CDR1 is SGHRS and CDR2 is YFSETQ. DNA of the CDR3: TGCGCCAGCAGCACGTCCCAGGGCACGCAGTATTTT. It translates to CASSTSQGTQYF.

This clone was picked up many times. V and J are TRBV7-2 and TRBJ2-1; unclear D gene. The CDR3 runs 14 residues. Looked up from germline, CDR1 is SGHTA and CDR2 is FQGNSA. Trimming removed 1 base at V and 9 bases at J, with 13 bases between. CDR3 region: CASSLGHPPGEQFF. The CDR3 nucleotides read TGTGCCAGCAGCTTAGGACACCCACCCGGTGAGCAGTTCTTC. Supplemented by reference TRBV7-2 and TRBJ2-1, the full variable domain reads GAGVSQSPSNKVTEKGKDVELRCDPISGHTALYWYRQSLGQGLEFLIYFQGNSAPDKSGLPSDRFSAERTGGSVSTLTIQRTQQEDSAVYLCASSLGHPPGEQFFGPGTRLTVL.

This clone showed up many times. The chain carries TRBV7-8 and TRBJ1-3, with D unclear. Per the germline V gene, CDR1 is SGHVS and CDR2 is FQNEAQ. V was pared by 6 bases and J by 3 bases, with 9 bases between. The CDR3 runs 13 residues. The CDR3 DNA follows: TGTGCCAGCAGTTTGGCCAGTGGAAACACCATATATTTT. This encodes CASSLASGNTIYF.

This clone has a count of ten or more. As DNA, the CDR3 is TGTGCCAGTAGTAGTACAGGGGGCGAAGAAAAACTGTTTTTT. Protein sequence: CASSSTGGEEKLFF. The chain carries TRBV19 and TRBJ1-4; 9 nucleotides agree with TRBD1. Losses at the gene ends were 4 bases for V and 8 bases for J; bases not matched to a gene: 5. Germline CDR1 is LNHDA and CDR2 is SQIVND (reference sequence). The CDR3 loop spans 14 amino acids.

This clone has a count of ten or more. The CDR3 loop is CASSTRDRGPGELFF. In DNA, the CDR3 is TGTGCCAGCAGCACTAGGGACAGGGGGCCCGGGGAGCTGTTTTTT. This sequence joins TRBV5-4 and TRBJ2-2; TRBD1 agrees at 12 bases. V shed 4 bases and J 6 bases; nucleotides not matched to a gene: 4. The CDR3 has 15 amino acids. In germline, CDR1 is SGHNT, CDR2 YYREEE (reference sequence).

In this sample, this clone turned up many times. The chain combines TRBV10-2 with TRBJ2-7, with 8 bases matching TRBD2. Germline CDR1 and CDR2: WSHSY and SAAADI. Trimming at V came to 10 bases and at J to 1 base, leaving 9 bases not matched to a gene. The CDR3 length is 14 residues. Here the CDR3 DNA reads TGCGCCACTTCCTCCGGGACTAGATCCTACGAGCAGTACTTC. It specifies CATSSGTRSYEQYF.

This clone was seen ten or more times. V and J are TRBV18 and TRBJ1-4; 7 bases align to TRBD1. CDR3 size: 15 residues. Germline V CDR1 and CDR2: KGHSH, LQKENI. V trimming: 4 bases; J trimming: 5 bases; junction bases outside the gene matches: 7. The CDR3 DNA sequence: TGTGCCAGCTCACTAACCGGGACAGAGAATGAAAAACTGTTTTTT. Protein product: CASSLTGTENEKLFF.

In this sample, this clone turned up many times. The V gene is TRBV19, the J gene TRBJ1-1, with TRBD1 as a possible D gene (5 bases). Trimming pared 3 bases from V and 3 bases from J, leaving 14 bases between. CDR3 size: 15 residues. Germline V gene sequence: CDR1 LNHDA, CDR2 SQIVND (reference sequence). The chain's CDR3 is CASSIRGEKDTEAFF. In DNA, the CDR3 is TGTGCCAGTAGTATCCGGGGGGAGAAGGACACTGAAGCTTTCTTT.